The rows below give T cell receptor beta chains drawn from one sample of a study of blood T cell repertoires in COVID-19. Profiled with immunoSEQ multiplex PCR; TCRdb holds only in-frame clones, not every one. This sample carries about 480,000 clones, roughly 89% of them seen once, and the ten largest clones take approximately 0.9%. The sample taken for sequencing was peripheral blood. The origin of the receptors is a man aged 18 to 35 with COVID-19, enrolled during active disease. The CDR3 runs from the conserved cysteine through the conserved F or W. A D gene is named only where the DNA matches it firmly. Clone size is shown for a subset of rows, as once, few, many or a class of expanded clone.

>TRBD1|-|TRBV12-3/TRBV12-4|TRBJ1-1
CASSLSGQVTFF
TGTGCCAGCAGTTTATCGGGACAGGTAACTTTCTTT
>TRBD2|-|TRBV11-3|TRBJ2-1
CASSPRGSSGSNEQFF
TGTGCCAGCAGTCCTAGGGGATCTAGCGGGAGTAATGAGCAGTTCTTC
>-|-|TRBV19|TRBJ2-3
CASSPPGADTQYF
TGTGCCAGTAGTCCCCCGGGGGCAGATACGCAGTATTTT
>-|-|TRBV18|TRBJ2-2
CASSPRQYTGELFF
TGTGCCAGCTCGCCGAGACAGTACACCGGGGAGCTGTTTTTT
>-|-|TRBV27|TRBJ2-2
CATKGSLPGFTGELFF
TGTGCCACAAAAGGGAGCCTACCGGGGTTCACCGGGGAGCTGTTTTTT
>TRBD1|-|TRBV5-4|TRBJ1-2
CASSSGTGYFANGYTF
TGTGCCAGCAGCTCCGGGACAGGGTACTTTGCAAATGGCTACACCTTC
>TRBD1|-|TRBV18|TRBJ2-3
CASSPGTGEGTQYF
TGTGCCAGCTCACCAGGGACAGGGGAAGGTACGCAGTATTTT
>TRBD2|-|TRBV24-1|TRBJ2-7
CATSGRTSGSYEQYF
TGTGCCACCAGTGGTAGGACTAGCGGCTCCTACGAGCAGTACTTC
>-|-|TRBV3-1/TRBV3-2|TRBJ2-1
CASSQVGAGVLHSYEQFF
TGTGCCAGCAGCCAAGTCGGTGCAGGGGTTCTACATAGCTATGAGCAGTTCTTC
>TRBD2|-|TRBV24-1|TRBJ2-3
CATALSGSQDTQYF
TGTGCCACCGCCCTTAGCGGGAGTCAAGATACGCAGTATTTT
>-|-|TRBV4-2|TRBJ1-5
CASSQDLTAYNQPQHF
TGTGCCAGCAGCCAAGATTTAACAGCCTACAATCAGCCCCAGCATTTT
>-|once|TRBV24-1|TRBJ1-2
CATSRGQAYGYTF
TGTGCCACCAGCAGAGGGCAGGCCTATGGCTACACCTTC
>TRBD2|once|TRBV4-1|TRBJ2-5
CASSRGLAGVLQETQYF
TGCGCCAGCAGCCGCGGACTAGCGGGGGTCCTCCAAGAGACCCAGTACTTC
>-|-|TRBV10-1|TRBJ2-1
CASSYSRGDNEQFF
TGCGCCAGCTCCTACTCTCGGGGAGACAATGAGCAGTTCTTC
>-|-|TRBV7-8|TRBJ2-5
CASSPDSGSGVAQYF
TGTGCCAGCAGCCCGGACAGTGGGAGTGGTGTGGCCCAGTACTTC
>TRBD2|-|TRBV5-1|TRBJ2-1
CASSLGNAGGADEQFF
TGCGCCAGCAGTCTTGGGAACGCGGGGGGAGCGGATGAGCAGTTCTTC
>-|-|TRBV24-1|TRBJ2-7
CATSGQGSYEQYF
TGTGCCACCAGTGGTCAGGGATCCTACGAGCAGTACTTC
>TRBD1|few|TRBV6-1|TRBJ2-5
CASSAIAGTGQETQYF
TGTGCCAGCAGTGCCATCGCCGGGACAGGGCAAGAGACCCAGTACTTC
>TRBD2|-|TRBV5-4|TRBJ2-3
CASSAGTSGSDLSTDTQYF
TGTGCCAGCAGCGCCGGGACTAGCGGGTCAGACCTAAGCACAGATACGCAGTATTTT
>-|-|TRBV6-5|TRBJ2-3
CASTAQQGADTQYF
TGTGCCAGCACGGCGCAGCAAGGGGCAGATACGCAGTATTTT
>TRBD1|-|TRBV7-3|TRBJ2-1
CASSPRQGKSEQFF
TGTGCCAGCAGCCCCCGACAGGGGAAAAGTGAGCAGTTCTTC
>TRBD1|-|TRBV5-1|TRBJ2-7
CASSLDTVQGAYEQYF
TGCGCCAGCAGCTTAGATACCGTACAGGGGGCGTACGAGCAGTACTTC
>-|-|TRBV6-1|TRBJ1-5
CASSAIRGVGNQPQHF
TGTGCCAGCAGTGCTATCCGCGGTGTGGGCAATCAGCCCCAGCATTTT
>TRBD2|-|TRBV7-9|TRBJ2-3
CASSPAGLAGGLSTDTQYF
TGTGCCAGCAGCCCCGCCGGGCTAGCGGGGGGGCTCAGTACAGATACGCAGTATTTT
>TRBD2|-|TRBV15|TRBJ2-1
CATSRDPGGHNEQFF
TGTGCCACCAGCAGAGATCCGGGGGGGCACAATGAGCAGTTCTTC
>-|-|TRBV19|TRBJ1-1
CASSIGMNTEAFF
TGTGCCAGTAGTATTGGCATGAACACTGAAGCTTTCTTT
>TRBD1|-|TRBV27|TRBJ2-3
CASSLLTGVSTDTQYF
TGTGCCAGCAGTTTATTGACAGGGGTCAGCACAGATACGCAGTATTTT
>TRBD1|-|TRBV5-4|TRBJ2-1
CASSIQGIDEQFF
TGTGCCAGCAGCATACAGGGGATAGATGAGCAGTTCTTC
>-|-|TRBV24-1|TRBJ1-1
CATTEGSEAFF
TGTGCCACTACAGAGGGCTCTGAAGCTTTCTTT
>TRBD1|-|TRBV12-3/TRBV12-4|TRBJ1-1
CASSDRVNTEAFF
TGTGCCAGCAGTGACAGGGTGAACACTGAAGCTTTCTTT
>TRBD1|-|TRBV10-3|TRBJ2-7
CASGQGGYYEQYF
TGTGCCAGCGGACAGGGGGGTTACTACGAGCAGTACTTC
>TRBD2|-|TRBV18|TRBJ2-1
CASSQTSGGYNEQFF
TGTGCCAGCTCCCAGACTAGCGGGGGATACAATGAGCAGTTCTTC
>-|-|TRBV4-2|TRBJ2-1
CASSPEGVSYNEQFF
TGTGCCAGCAGCCCCGAGGGGGTCTCCTACAATGAGCAGTTCTTC
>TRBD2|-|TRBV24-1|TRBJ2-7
CATSDSPSGGSYEQYF
TGTGCCACCAGTGATTCTCCTAGCGGGGGATCCTACGAGCAGTACTTC
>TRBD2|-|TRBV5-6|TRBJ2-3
CASSLFAGGTNTQYF
TGTGCCAGCAGCTTGTTTGCGGGGGGCACCAATACGCAGTATTTT
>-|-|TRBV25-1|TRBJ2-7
CASSLEISSYEQYF
TGTGCCAGCAGTTTAGAAATTAGCTCCTACGAGCAGTACTTC
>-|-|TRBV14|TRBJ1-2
CASSPRFSYGYTF
TGTGCCAGCAGTCCCAGGTTTAGCTATGGCTACACCTTC
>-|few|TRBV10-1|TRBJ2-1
CASSRDQGLSEQFF
TGCGCCAGCAGCCGGGATCAGGGGTTGTCTGAGCAGTTCTTC